The next 15 T cell receptor beta chains were all read from a single sample in a study of a mutant IDH1 vaccine in newly diagnosed glioma. No antigen is known for these receptors. Method: immunoSEQ multiplex PCR; TCRdb's copy keeps in-frame clones and lacks some. This sample has 53,000 or so clones, with 78% found just once. Time point specified: week 5, during vaccination. Vaccination comprised doses that each held 300 ug of mutant IDH1 20-mer peptide, plus topical imiquimod. The sequencing used PBMCs, collected from a glioma patient whose treatment included an IDH1 peptide vaccine. The receptors originated from a middle-aged man with glioma.

The chain combines TRBV27 with TRBJ2-7, with TRBD1 matching over 7 bases. Germline values: CDR1 MNHEY, CDR2 SMNVEV (reference sequence). This CDR3 has 13 residues. The ends lost 5 bases at V and 5 bases at J; junction bases unmatched: 6. The DNA of the CDR3 is TGTGCCAGCAGTCTCAGGGACAGCGACGAGCAGTACTTC. Encoded protein: CASSLRDSDEQYF.

V usage is TRBV9 and J usage is TRBJ2-3; TRBD2 matches at 13 bases. V gave up 3 bases and J gave up 6 bases; unmatched junction bases: 7. Germline CDR1 is SGDLS and CDR2 is YYNGEE. The CDR3 contains 16 residues. The CDR3 loop is CASSARLAGGPDTQYF. In DNA form, the CDR3 reads TGTGCCAGCAGCGCGAGACTAGCGGGGGGCCCGGATACGCAGTATTTT.

This clone was detected a few times. The genes are TRBV30 and TRBJ1-1, with unresolved D. The CDR3 runs to 12 residues. Germline-derived CDR1 and CDR2 are GTSNPN and SVGIG (reference sequence). Trimming took 5 bases from V and 0 from J, leaving 7 bases between them. CDR3 loop: CAWGELNTEAFF. Written as DNA, the CDR3 is TGTGCCTGGGGAGAACTGAACACTGAAGCTTTCTTT.

The gene calls are TRBV2 and TRBJ2-7; D is perhaps TRBD2 (5 bases). Trimming took 6 bases from V and 6 from J, leaving 12 bases between them. This CDR3 has 12 residues. Germline V CDR1 and CDR2: SNHLY, FYNNEI. CDR3 sequence reads: CASRGSGLEQYF. CDR3 in DNA: TGTGCCAGCAGGGGGAGCGGTCTCGAGCAGTACTTC.

V gene TRBV6-1 combines with J gene TRBJ1-5; 8 bases match TRBD1. V shed 1 base, J shed 0 bases, and the junction held 11 bases outside the gene matches. The CDR3 is made up of 19 amino acids. CDR1 is MNHNS and CDR2 is SASEGT in the germline V gene. The CDR3 is CASSEEGLRGPGSNQPQHF. The CDR3 coding sequence is TGTGCCAGCAGTGAAGAAGGGCTCAGGGGGCCCGGTAGCAATCAGCCCCAGCATTTT.

The chain couples TRBV7-2 to TRBJ1-5; D ambiguous. This CDR3 is built from 12 residues. Germline V gene data show CDR1 as SGHTA and CDR2 as FQGNSA. Trimming stripped 8 bases from V and 4 bases from J, with 9 bases between. The CDR3 bases are TGTGCCAGCGGGCCCAGGAATCAGCCCCAGCATTTT. Its protein is CASGPRNQPQHF. Together with reference TRBV7-2 and TRBJ1-5, the CDR3 gives the full variable domain: GAGVSQSPSNKVTEKGKDVELRCDPISGHTALYWYRQSLGQGLEFLIYFQGNSAPDKSGLPSDRFSAERTGGSVSTLTIQRTQQEDSAVYLCASGPRNQPQHFGDGTRLSIL.

This chain joins TRBV7-3 and TRBJ2-7; D ambiguous. The length of the CDR3 is 13 residues. V lost 4 bases to trimming and J lost 5 bases, with 12 bases between them. The germline gives CDR1 SGHTA, CDR2 FQGTGA. This CDR3 reads CASSSVPMDEQYF. For the CDR3, the DNA is TGTGCCAGCAGCTCCGTGCCCATGGACGAGCAGTACTTC.

The chain combines TRBV2 with TRBJ1-2; D perhaps matches TRBD1 (5 bases). The CDR3 spans 13 residues. Germline CDR1 and CDR2: SNHLY and FYNNEI. Between the trimmed V and J ends, which lost 5 bases and 8 bases, there was a span of 15 bases. CDR3 residues: CASSYQGLRGYTF. Here the CDR3 DNA reads TGTGCCAGCAGTTATCAGGGATTACGGGGCTACACCTTC.

This clone came up a few times. One junction end disagrees with the germline gene, perhaps due to a read error. The CDR3, as DNA: TGTGCCAGCACTTTACAGGGGGGAGACGGTGAAGCTTTCTTT. Translated: CASTLQGGDGEAFF. The gene calls are TRBV27 and TRBJ1-1, with 8 bases matching TRBD1. The CDR3 runs to 14 residues. From germline, CDR1 is MNHEY and CDR2 SMNVEV (reference sequence).

Regarding this clone: An end of the junction differs from the germline gene, which may be a read error. This chain uses TRBV4-3 with TRBJ2-3; D might be TRBD2 (6 bases). Germline values: CDR1 LGHNA, CDR2 YSLEER. The CDR3 totals 16 residues. The CDR3 region has the DNA TGCGTCAGCAGCCTCCAGGACTATCGCAAGGGAGATACGCAGTATTTT. This codes for CVSSLQDYRKGDTQYF.

The V and J genes are TRBV2 and TRBJ1-5; 9 bases are a match to TRBD1. V lost 8 bases, J lost 0 bases, and 8 bases stayed unmatched. The germline V gene encodes CDR1 SNHLY and CDR2 FYNNEI. The CDR3 sequence is 16 residues long. The CDR3: CASGRDRAFSNQPQHF. DNA of the CDR3: TGTGCCAGCGGCCGGGACAGGGCTTTTAGCAATCAGCCCCAGCATTTT.

The chain couples TRBV7-9 to TRBJ1-2; D unresolved. CDR3 length: 13 residues. CDR1 SEHNR and CDR2 FQNEAQ come from the germline V gene (reference sequence). V shed 5 bases and J shed 8 bases, with 15 bases lying between them. The chain's CDR3 is CASSLGGIGGYTF. CDR3 coding DNA: TGTGCCAGCAGCCTGGGAGGGATAGGGGGCTACACCTTC.

As to this clone: At one boundary the junction diverges from the germline segment, which might be a read error. The V call is TRBV29-1, the J call TRBJ2-5; the D gene is possibly TRBD1 (5 bases). CDR1 and CDR2 (germline): SQVTM, ANQGSEA. The CDR3 covers 14 residues. CDR3 residues: CTVSVQGYKETQYF. The CDR3 DNA reads as TGCACCGTTAGTGTCCAGGGCTACAAAGAGACCCAGTACTTC.

The chain joins TRBV5-6 to TRBJ1-1; 8 bases fit TRBD1. The CDR3 loop spans 17 amino acids. The ends lost 2 bases at V and 3 bases at J; junction bases unmatched: 12. Germline CDR1 and CDR2: SGHDT and YYEEEE. Here the CDR3 reads CASSFDRGSWWDTEAFF. The CDR3 DNA is TGTGCCAGCAGCTTTGACAGGGGATCTTGGTGGGACACTGAAGCTTTCTTT.

CDR3 DNA: TGTGCCAGCAGTGGTGGACAGGGGATGAACACTGAAGCTTTCTTT. Its translation is CASSGGQGMNTEAFF. The rearrangement links TRBV2 to TRBJ1-1; TRBD1 matches at 9 bases. Germline V gives CDR1 SNHLY, CDR2 FYNNEI. V lost 4 bases and J lost 0; bases outside the gene matches: 3. This CDR3 contains 15 residues. The full variable domain, its missing parts supplied by reference TRBV2 and TRBJ1-1, is EPEVTQTPSHQVTQMGQEVILRCVPISNHLYFYWYRQILGQKVEFLVSFYNNEISEKSEIFDDQFSVERPDGSNFTLKIRSTKLEDSAMYFCASSGGQGMNTEAFFGQGTRLTVV.